The 16 T cell receptor beta chains below were found in one sample sequenced in a study of cytomegalovirus exposure and HLA in healthy donors (dated by TCRdb to the late 2010s). Library prep was done by the immunoSEQ multiplex PCR assay. The multiplex PCR relied on a mix of 60 forward primers for TCR Vbeta segments and 13 reverse primers for TCR Jbeta segments. The source is immuneACCESS, and TCRdb retained only in-frame sequences with V and J called. Part of the clones is not carried over; for the studies checked, unresolved V genes explain less than half of this, and the remainder is unexplained. A total of 200,000 or so clones appear in this sample, about 85% of them only once. The ten largest clones add up to 3% to 4.5% of the sample. The sample comprised PBMCs. These receptors came from a man aged 45-65 years in good health and CMV-seronegative.

This chain links TRBV6-6 with TRBJ2-1; maybe TRBD2 (5 bases). Trimming removed 10 bases from V and 4 bases from J, with 11 bases in between. Germline CDR1 reads MNHNY; CDR2 reads SVGAGI (reference sequence). This CDR3 contains 12 residues. CDR3 DNA: TGTGCCACATCCTCGGGGTACAATGAGCAGTTCTTC. Translation: CATSSGYNEQFF.

CDR3 sequence (DNA): TGTGCCAGCAGCGAGGTGGGGGCCCTTGGTCTCGATGAGCAGTTCTTC. It codes for CASSEVGALGLDEQFF. This chain joins TRBV9 and TRBJ2-1, with D possibly TRBD1 on 6 matching bases. The V end was cut by 3 bases, the J end by 8 bases, with 21 bases between. This CDR3 contains 16 residues. Per germline, CDR1 SGDLS and CDR2 YYNGEE. Based on the CDR3 plus reference TRBV9 and TRBJ2-1, the full variable domain is DSGVTQTPKHLITATGQRVTLRCSPRSGDLSVYWYQQSLDQGLQFLIQYYNGEERAKGNILERFSAQQFPDLHSELNLSSLELGDSALYFCASSEVGALGLDEQFFGPGTRLTVL.

The rearrangement joins TRBV7-2 to TRBJ1-5; no clear D gene. The CDR3 sequence is 14 residues long. Germline V lookup: CDR1 SGHTA, CDR2 FQGNSA. V lost 0 bases and J lost 3, with 6 bases in between. The CDR3: CASSLAEINQPQHF. The CDR3 DNA reads TGTGCCAGCAGCTTAGCAGAGATCAATCAGCCCCAGCATTTT.

In this sample, this clone turned up a few times. The chain uses TRBV2 and TRBJ2-5; D perhaps matches TRBD1 (6 bases). Trimming shortened V by 5 bases and J by 0 bases, and 10 bases separated the two germline ends. This CDR3 has 14 residues. Germline assignment: CDR1 SNHLY and CDR2 FYNNEI. The CDR3 DNA reads as TGTGCCAGCAGTTGGACAGTGTACCAAGAGACCCAGTACTTC. This sequence encodes CASSWTVYQETQYF.

The V and J genes are TRBV11-2 and TRBJ1-2, with D tentatively TRBD1 (5 bases). Germline V CDR1 and CDR2: SGHAT, FQNNGV. The CDR3 runs to 14 residues. V lost 1 base and J 6 bases, leaving 12 bases between the germline ends. CDR3 region: CASSLGAGYDGYTF. The CDR3 DNA reads TGTGCCAGCAGCTTAGGGGCAGGGTATGATGGCTACACCTTC.

The chain links TRBV7-2 to TRBJ2-2; D might be TRBD2 (6 bases). The CDR3 consists of 18 residues. Trimming took 2 bases from V and 0 from J, leaving 16 bases between them. Germline-derived CDR1 and CDR2 are SGHTA and FQGNSA. The CDR3 here is CASSLRGAGSTNTGELFF. CDR3 bases: TGTGCCAGCAGCTTACGAGGGGCGGGAAGCACGAACACCGGGGAGCTGTTTTTT. Filled out from reference TRBV7-2 and TRBJ2-2, the complete variable domain reads GAGVSQSPSNKVTEKGKDVELRCDPISGHTALYWYRQSLGQGLEFLIYFQGNSAPDKSGLPSDRFSAERTGGSVSTLTIQRTQQEDSAVYLCASSLRGAGSTNTGELFFGEGSRLTVL.

The chain has TRBV18 and TRBJ2-2, with D possibly TRBD1 on 5 matching bases. This CDR3 contains 14 residues. The germline V and J ends were trimmed by 5 bases and 3 bases, with 10 bases remaining between them. CDR1 is KGHSH and CDR2 is LQKENI in the germline V gene. This CDR3 is CASSTTEDTGELFF. The CDR3 region has the DNA TGTGCCAGCTCAACGACAGAGGACACCGGGGAGCTGTTTTTT.

The rearrangement uses TRBV7-6 and TRBJ1-1, with TRBD1 as a possible D gene (6 bases). This CDR3 comprises 13 residues. The germline V gene has CDR1 SGHVS and CDR2 FNYEAQ. V gave up 5 bases and J gave up 1 base, with 8 bases separating them. The CDR3 here is CASSPTGNTEAFF. DNA of the CDR3: TGTGCCAGCAGCCCGACAGGGAACACTGAAGCTTTCTTT.

The J gene is TRBJ2-5, the V gene TRBV7-6, with 10 bases aligning to TRBD2. CDR3 size: 14 residues. The V segment lost 5 bases and the J segment 5 bases; nucleotides outside the gene matches: 5. Germline CDR1 SGHVS, CDR2 FNYEAQ. CDR3 nucleotides: TGTGCCAGCAGCACGGGACTAGCGTTGGAGACCCAGTACTTC. Translated, it gives CASSTGLALETQYF.

This chain links TRBV6-5 with TRBJ2-7; D unclear. The V end lost 5 bases, the J end lost 4 bases, and 15 bases lay between the germline ends. CDR1 is MNHEY and CDR2 is SVGAGI in the germline V gene. CDR3 length equals 14 residues. The CDR3 protein is CASSEVSPSYEQYF. In DNA, the CDR3 is TGTGCCAGCAGTGAAGTCAGTCCCTCGTACGAGCAGTACTTC.

This clone was detected only a few times. The chain carries TRBV30 and TRBJ2-2; 7 positions agree with TRBD1. The CDR3 covers 14 residues. J gave up 6 bases and V 2 bases, and 6 bases lay outside the gene matches. CDR1 is GTSNPN and CDR2 is SVGIG in the germline V gene (reference sequence). CDR3: CAWSSIQGAGELFF. CDR3 sequence (DNA): TGTGCCTGGAGTTCCATTCAGGGGGCCGGGGAGCTGTTTTTT.

This rearrangement joins TRBV4-3 to TRBJ1-2; 7 nucleotides align to TRBD1. The germline V gene has CDR1 LGHNA and CDR2 YSLEER. This CDR3 is 15 amino acids long. V shed 5 bases, J shed 6 bases, and the junction held 12 bases outside the gene matches. CDR3 region: CASSVRQGSYDGYTF. CDR3 sequence (DNA): TGCGCCAGCAGCGTCAGACAGGGAAGCTATGATGGCTACACCTTC.

The rearrangement links TRBV29-1 to TRBJ2-3; 8 bases line up with TRBD1. The CDR3 loop spans 14 amino acids. Germline V gives CDR1 SQVTM, CDR2 ANQGSEA. The V segment lost 4 bases and the J segment 7 bases; nucleotides outside the gene matches: 10. The CDR3 DNA follows: TGCAGCGTTGGAGCAGGACAGGGATCAAATACGCAGTATTTT. It translates to CSVGAGQGSNTQYF.

This clone showed up just once. This chain connects TRBV10-3 to TRBJ1-2; 7 bases align to TRBD1. CDR3 length: 15 amino acids. From germline, CDR1 is ENHRY and CDR2 SYGVKD. V lost 6 bases and J lost 4; bases outside the gene matches: 11. The CDR3 is CAIREGQSAVYGYTF. The CDR3, as DNA: TGTGCCATCAGGGAGGGACAGTCTGCCGTCTATGGCTACACCTTC.

The CDR3 is CASSGGQGTGNTIYF. The CDR3, as DNA: TGTGCCAGCAGCGGGGGACAGGGGACTGGAAACACCATATATTTT. The V and J genes are TRBV5-6 and TRBJ1-3; TRBD1 aligns across 10 bases. The CDR3 sequence is 15 residues long. From germline, CDR1 is SGHDT and CDR2 YYEEEE. With V trimmed by 4 bases and J by 2 bases, 3 bases remained unmatched.

The chain employs TRBV7-8 and TRBJ1-2, with a weak D call TRBD1 (5 bases). The CDR3 has 13 amino acids. With 5 bases removed from V and 4 bases from J, the gap between germline ends came to 11 bases. Germline V gene lookup returns CDR1 SGHVS and CDR2 FQNEAQ. CDR3 sequence (DNA): TGTGCCAGCAGCCCCGGGGGGACCTATGGCTACACCTTC. Its translation: CASSPGGTYGYTF.